The source of this T cell receptor beta chain is a study of beta chain features in type 1 diabetes. Study results and limitations: Sampled from patients, naive, central memory and Treg TCRB repertoires appeared more similar than those sampled from healthy donors.

V gave up 4 bases and J gave up 1 base, with 13 bases separating them. Germline lookup yields CDR1 LNHDA and CDR2 SQIVND (reference sequence). This CDR3 region has 15 residues. Since all of the isolated RNA was reverse transcribed, expressed TCRB transcripts were what got sequenced. Sequenced by immunoSEQ multiplex PCR; TCRdb stores in-frame clones only, minus some. This sample carries 300,000 or so clones, less than 9.5% of them seen once, and the ten largest clones take 0.44%. This clone was detected only a few times. The target antigen is unknown. The sample taken for sequencing was central memory CD4+ T cells from blood. This receptor was taken from a woman under 30 in good health. V usage is TRBV19 and J usage is TRBJ1-1; TRBD1 might be the D (5 bases). The chain's CDR3 is CASSTGRQGNTEAFF. In DNA form, the CDR3 reads TGTGCCAGTAGTACCGGGCGGCAGGGGAACACTGAAGCTTTCTTT.